This T cell receptor (beta chain) originates from a study of early T cells in non-severe SARS-CoV-2 infection. The wider study: The chains were unpaired, and the sequenced material was bulk RNA from unsorted whole blood. General observations from the study: Using VDJdb, the matching emphasized anti-spike CD8 responses while missing private and CD4 specificities.

The V end lost 4 bases, the J end lost 1 base, and 12 bases lay between the germline ends. CDR3 length: 15 residues. The V gene's germline CDR1 is SEHNR and CDR2 FQNEAQ (reference sequence). Individual cDNA molecules carried attached unique molecular identifiers. Via MiXCR, TCRdb re-called the 5' RACE reads, giving one row per CDR3 protein. The sample has tens of thousands of distinct CDR3 sequences, around 9.3% seen once. Notes on this clonotype: Its antigen is not identified.

The receptor comes from an adult who was a healthcare worker with PCR-confirmed SARS-CoV-2 infection or an uninfected control (not recorded which). The source material was whole blood, sampled at baseline. The chain links TRBV7-9 to TRBJ2-3, with D maybe TRBD1 (6 bases). The CDR3 DNA follows: TGTGCCAGCAGCTCAGGACAGTTTGGCACAGATACGCAGTATTTT. Translated, it gives CASSSGQFGTDTQYF. The entire variable domain, with the rest obtained from reference TRBV7-9 and TRBJ2-3, is as follows: DTGVSQNPRHKITKRGQNVTFRCDPISEHNRLYWYRQTLGQGPEFLTYFQNEAQLEKSRLLSDRFSAERPKGSFSTLEIQRTEQGDSAMYLCASSSGQFGTDTQYFGPGTRLTVL.